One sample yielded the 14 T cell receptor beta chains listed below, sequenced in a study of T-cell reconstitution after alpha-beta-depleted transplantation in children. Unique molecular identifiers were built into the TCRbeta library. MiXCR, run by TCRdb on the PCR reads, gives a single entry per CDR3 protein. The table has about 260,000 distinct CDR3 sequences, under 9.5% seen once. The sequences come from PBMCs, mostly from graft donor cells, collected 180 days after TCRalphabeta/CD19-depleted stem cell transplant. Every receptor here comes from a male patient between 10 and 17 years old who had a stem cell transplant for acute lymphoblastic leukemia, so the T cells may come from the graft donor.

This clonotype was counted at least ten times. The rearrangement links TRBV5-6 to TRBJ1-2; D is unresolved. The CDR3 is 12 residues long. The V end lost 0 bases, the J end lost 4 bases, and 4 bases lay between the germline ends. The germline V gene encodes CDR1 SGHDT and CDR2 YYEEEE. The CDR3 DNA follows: TGTGCCAGCAGCTTGGGGACCTATGGCTACACCTTC. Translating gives CASSLGTYGYTF.

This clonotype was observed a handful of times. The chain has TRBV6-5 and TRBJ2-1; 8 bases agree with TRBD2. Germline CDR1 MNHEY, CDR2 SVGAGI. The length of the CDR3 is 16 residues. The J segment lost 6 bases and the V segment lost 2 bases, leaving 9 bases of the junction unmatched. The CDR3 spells CASSYGGTRRGNEQFF. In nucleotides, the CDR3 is TGTGCCAGCAGTTACGGCGGGACTAGGCGGGGCAATGAGCAGTTCTTC.

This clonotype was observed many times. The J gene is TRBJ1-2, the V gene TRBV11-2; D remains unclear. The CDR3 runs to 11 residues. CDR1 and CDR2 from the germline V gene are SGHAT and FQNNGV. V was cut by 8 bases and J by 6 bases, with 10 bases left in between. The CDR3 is CASEEGNGYTF. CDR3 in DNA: TGTGCCAGCGAGGAGGGAAATGGCTACACCTTC.

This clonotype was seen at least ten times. The CDR3 loop is CASSSTPREQYF. The CDR3 DNA reads TGTGCCAGCAGCTCGACACCACGCGAGCAGTACTTC. The chain carries TRBV7-6 and TRBJ2-7; D remains ambiguous. This CDR3 contains 12 residues. The V end was cut by 4 bases, the J end by 6 bases, with 10 bases between. CDR1 is SGHVS and CDR2 is FNYEAQ in the germline V gene.

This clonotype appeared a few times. The CDR3 protein is CASSYGFGGGQETQYF. For the CDR3, the DNA is TGTGCCAGCAGTTACGGCTTCGGGGGGGGACAAGAGACCCAGTACTTC. The chain joins TRBV6-5 to TRBJ2-5; 8 nucleotides agree with TRBD2. J lost 2 bases, V lost 2 bases, and 7 bases had no gene match. This CDR3 contains 16 residues. Germline lookup yields CDR1 MNHEY and CDR2 SVGAGI.

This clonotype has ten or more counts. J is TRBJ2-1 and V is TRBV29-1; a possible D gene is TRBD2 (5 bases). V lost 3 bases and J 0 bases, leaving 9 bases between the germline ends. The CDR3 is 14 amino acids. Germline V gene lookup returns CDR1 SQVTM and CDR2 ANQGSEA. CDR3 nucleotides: TGCAGCGTTGACAAGCGGAGCTCCTACAATGAGCAGTTCTTC. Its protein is CSVDKRSSYNEQFF.

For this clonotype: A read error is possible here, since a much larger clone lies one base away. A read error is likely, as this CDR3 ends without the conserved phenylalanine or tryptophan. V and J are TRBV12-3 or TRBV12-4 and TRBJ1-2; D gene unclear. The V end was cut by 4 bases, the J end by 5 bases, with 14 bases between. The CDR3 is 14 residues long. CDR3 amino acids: CASSSPTVTYGYTY. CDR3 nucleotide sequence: TGTGCCAGCAGTTCCCCAACAGTTACTTATGGCTACACCTAC.

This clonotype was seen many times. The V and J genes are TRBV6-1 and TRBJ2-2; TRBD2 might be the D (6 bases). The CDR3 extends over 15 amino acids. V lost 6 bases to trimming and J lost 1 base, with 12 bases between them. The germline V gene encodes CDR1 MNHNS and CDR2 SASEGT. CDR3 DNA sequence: TGTGCCAGCAGCAATAGGAGGGGGAACACCGGGGAGCTGTTTTTT. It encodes CASSNRRGNTGELFF.

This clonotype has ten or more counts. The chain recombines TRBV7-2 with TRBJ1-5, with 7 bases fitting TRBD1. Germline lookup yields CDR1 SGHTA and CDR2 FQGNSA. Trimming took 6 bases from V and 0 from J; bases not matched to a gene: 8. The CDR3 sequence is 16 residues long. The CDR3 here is CASRPRGRHSNQPQHF. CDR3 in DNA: TGTGCCAGCAGACCCAGGGGGAGGCATAGCAATCAGCCCCAGCATTTT.

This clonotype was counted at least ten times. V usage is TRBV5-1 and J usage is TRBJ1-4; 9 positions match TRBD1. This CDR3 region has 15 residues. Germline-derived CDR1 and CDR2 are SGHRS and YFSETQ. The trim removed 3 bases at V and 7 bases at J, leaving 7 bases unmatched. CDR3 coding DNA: TGCGCCAGCAGCTGGACAGGGGAAATGGTTGAAAAACTGTTTTTT. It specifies CASSWTGEMVEKLFF.

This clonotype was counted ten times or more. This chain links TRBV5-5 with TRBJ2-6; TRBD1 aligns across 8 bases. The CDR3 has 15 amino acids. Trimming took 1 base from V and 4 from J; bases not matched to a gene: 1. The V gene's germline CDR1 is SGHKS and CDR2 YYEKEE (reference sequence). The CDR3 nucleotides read TGTGCCAGCAGCTTGCAGGGGGCCGGGGCCAACGTCCTGACTTTC. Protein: CASSLQGAGANVLTF.

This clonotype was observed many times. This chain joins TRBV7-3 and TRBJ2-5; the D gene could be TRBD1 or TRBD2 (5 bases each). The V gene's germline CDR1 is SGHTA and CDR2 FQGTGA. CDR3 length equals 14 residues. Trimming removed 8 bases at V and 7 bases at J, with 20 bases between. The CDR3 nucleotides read TGTGCCAGCGGGGCGAGGGGAAAGGTTCGGACCCAGTACTTC. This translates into CASGARGKVRTQYF.

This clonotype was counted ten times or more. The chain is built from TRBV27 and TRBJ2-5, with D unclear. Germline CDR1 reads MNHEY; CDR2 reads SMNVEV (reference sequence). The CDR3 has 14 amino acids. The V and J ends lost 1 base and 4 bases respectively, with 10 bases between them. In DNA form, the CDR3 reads TGTGCCAGCAGTTTATTTGGAACGGGAGAGACCCAGTACTTC. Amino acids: CASSLFGTGETQYF.

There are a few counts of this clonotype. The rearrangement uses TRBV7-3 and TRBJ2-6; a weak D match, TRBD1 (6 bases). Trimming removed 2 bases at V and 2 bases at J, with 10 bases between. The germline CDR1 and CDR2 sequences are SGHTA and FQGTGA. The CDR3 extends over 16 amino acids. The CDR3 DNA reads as TGTGCCAGCAGCTTAGGGGGACACGCTGGGGCCAACGTCCTGACTTTC. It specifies CASSLGGHAGANVLTF.